The clone carrying this T cell receptor beta chain appeared a few times. Antigen unknown. Per germline, CDR1 LNHDA and CDR2 SQIVND (reference sequence). This CDR3 comprises 15 residues. V lost 6 bases to trimming and J lost 8 bases, with 17 bases between them. The data stem from a study of cytomegalovirus exposure and HLA in healthy donors. Across the whole study: There were 350 to 450 genotyped donors. Of these, 75% to 90% fell in the genetic ancestry cluster associated with self-reported Caucasian donors. General study findings and limits: Sequencing depth across donors, presence/absence analyses assumed, was roughly uniform. Compared with the roughly 700-donor mean, an Asian-associated ancestry cluster reportedly had fewer N-insertions, according to a later analysis. A later analysis appeared to link common viral pathogens to several of the most significant clusters.

Primers included in the PCR were 60 Vbeta and 13 Jbeta primers. This table comes from immunoSEQ multiplex PCR, and its TCRdb copy is limited to in-frame clones, with some not included. This table has about 160,000 clones, 84% appearing once. Sequencing input: PBMCs. The receptor was derived from a man under 40 in good health and CMV-seronegative. The V call is TRBV19, the J call TRBJ1-6; D possibly corresponds to TRBD1 (6 bases). CDR3 amino acids: CASRVDRTTYSPLHF. CDR3 in DNA: TGTGCCAGTAGAGTTGACAGGACCACTTATTCACCCCTCCACTTT. Full variable domain (remainder filled in from reference TRBV19 and TRBJ1-6): DGGITQSPKYLFRKEGQNVTLSCEQNLNHDAMYWYRQDPGQGLRLIYYSQIVNDFQKGDIAEGYSVSREKKESFPLTVTSAQKNPTAFYLCASRVDRTTYSPLHFGNGTRLTVT.